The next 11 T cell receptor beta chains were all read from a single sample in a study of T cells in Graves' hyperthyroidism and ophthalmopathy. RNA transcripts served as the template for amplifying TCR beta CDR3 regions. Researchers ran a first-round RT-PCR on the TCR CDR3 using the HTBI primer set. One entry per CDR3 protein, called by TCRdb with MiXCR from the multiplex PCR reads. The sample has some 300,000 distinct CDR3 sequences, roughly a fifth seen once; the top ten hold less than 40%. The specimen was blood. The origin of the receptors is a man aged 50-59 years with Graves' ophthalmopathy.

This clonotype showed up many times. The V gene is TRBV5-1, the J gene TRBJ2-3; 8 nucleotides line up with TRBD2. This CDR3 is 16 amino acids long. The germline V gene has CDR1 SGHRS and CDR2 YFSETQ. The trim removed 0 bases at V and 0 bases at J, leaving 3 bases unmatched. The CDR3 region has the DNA TGCGCCAGCAGCTTGGGGTCTAGCGGGAGCACAGATACGCAGTATTTT. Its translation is CASSLGSSGSTDTQYF.

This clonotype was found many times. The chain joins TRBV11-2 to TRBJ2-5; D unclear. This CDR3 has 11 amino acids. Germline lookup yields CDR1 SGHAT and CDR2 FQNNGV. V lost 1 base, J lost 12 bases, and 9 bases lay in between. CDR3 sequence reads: CASSLGQAEYF. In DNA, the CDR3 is TGTGCCAGCAGCTTAGGACAAGCCGAGTACTTC.

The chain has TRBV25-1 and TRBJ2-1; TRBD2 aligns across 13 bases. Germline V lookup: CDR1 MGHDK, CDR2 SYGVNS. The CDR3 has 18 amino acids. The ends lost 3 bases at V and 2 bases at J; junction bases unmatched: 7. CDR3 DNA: TGTGCCAGCAGTGATCCCGGACTAGCGGGAGAGCCCTACAATGAGCAGTTCTTC. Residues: CASSDPGLAGEPYNEQFF.

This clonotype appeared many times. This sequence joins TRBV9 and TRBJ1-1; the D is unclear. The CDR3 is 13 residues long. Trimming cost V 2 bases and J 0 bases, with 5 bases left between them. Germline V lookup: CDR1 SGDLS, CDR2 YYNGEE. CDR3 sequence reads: CASSVQVNTEAFF. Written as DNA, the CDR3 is TGTGCCAGCAGCGTGCAAGTGAACACTGAAGCTTTCTTT.

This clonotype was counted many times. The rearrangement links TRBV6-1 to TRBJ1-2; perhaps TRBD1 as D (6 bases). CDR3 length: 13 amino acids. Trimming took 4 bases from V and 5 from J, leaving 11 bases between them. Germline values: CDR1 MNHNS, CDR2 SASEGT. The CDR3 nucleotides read TGTGCCAGCAGTGCGGGACAACCATATGGCTACACCTTC. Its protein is CASSAGQPYGYTF.

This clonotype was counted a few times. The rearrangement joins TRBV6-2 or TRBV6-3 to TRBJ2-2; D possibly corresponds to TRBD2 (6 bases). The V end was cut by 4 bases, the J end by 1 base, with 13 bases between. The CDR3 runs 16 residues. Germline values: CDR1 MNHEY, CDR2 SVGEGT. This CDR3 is CASSSRLDRNTGELFF. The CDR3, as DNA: TGTGCCAGCAGTTCCAGACTAGACCGGAACACCGGGGAGCTGTTTTTT.

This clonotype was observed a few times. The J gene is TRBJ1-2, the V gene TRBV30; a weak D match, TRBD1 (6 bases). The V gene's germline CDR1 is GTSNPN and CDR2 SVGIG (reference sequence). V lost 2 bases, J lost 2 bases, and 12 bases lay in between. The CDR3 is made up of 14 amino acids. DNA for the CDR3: TGTGCCTGGAGTTGGGGGGGACACAACTATGGCTACACCTTC. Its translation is CAWSWGGHNYGYTF.

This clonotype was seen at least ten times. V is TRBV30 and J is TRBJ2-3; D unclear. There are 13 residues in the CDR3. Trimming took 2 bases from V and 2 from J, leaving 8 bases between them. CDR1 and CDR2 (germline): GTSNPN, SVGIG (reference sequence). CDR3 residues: CAWSSSNTDTQYF. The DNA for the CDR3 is TGTGCCTGGAGTTCCTCAAACACAGATACGCAGTATTTT.

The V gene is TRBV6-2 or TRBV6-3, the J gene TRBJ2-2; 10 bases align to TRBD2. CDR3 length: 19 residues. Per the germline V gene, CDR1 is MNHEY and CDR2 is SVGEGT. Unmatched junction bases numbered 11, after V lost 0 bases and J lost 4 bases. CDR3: CASSYSSVLAGVFTGELFF. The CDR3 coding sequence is TGTGCCAGCAGTTACTCGAGTGTCCTAGCGGGAGTGTTCACCGGGGAGCTGTTTTTT.

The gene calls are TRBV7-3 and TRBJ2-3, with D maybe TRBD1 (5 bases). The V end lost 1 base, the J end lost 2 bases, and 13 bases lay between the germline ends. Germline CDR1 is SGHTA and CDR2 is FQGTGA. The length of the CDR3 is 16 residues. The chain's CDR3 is CASSLNSQGTTDTQYF. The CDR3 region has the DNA TGTGCCAGCAGCTTAAACTCCCAGGGAACCACAGATACGCAGTATTTT.

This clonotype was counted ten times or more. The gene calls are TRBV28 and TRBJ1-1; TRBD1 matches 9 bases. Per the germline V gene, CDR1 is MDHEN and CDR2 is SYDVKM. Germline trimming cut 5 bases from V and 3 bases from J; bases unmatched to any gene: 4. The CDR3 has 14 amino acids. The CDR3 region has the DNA TGTGCCAGCAGTCCGGGGACAGGGTACACTGAAGCTTTCTTT. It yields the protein CASSPGTGYTEAFF.